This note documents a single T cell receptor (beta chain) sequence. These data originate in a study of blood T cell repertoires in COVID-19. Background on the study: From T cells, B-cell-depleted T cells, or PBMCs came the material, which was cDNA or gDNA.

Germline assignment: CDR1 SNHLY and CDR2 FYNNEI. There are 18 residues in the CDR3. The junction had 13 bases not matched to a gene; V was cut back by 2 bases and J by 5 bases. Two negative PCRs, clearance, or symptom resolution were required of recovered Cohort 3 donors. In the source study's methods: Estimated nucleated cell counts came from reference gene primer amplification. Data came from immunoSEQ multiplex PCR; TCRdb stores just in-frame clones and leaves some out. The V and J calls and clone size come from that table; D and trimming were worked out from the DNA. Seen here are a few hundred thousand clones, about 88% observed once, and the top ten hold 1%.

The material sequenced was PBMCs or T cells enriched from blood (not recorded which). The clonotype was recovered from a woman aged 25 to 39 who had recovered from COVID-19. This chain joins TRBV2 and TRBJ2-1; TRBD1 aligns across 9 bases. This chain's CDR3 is CASSERAGMGQGNNEQFF. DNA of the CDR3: TGTGCCAGCAGTGAACGGGCTGGGATGGGACAGGGCAACAATGAGCAGTTCTTC.